These 3 T cell receptor beta chains were all obtained from the same sample, sequenced in a study of blood T cell repertoires in COVID-19. The table came from immunoSEQ multiplex PCR; TCRdb's copy has only in-frame clones and leaves some out. The sample holds roughly 150,000 clones, 85% to 90% seen once. The specimen sequenced was peripheral blood. These receptors all stem from an elderly man with acute or convalescent COVID-19.

The table lists this clone with a count of one. The chain carries TRBV27 and TRBJ1-1, with D perhaps TRBD1 (5 bases). Germline CDR1 MNHEY, CDR2 SMNVEV (reference sequence). The CDR3 consists of 13 residues. V lost 2 bases to trimming and J lost 7 bases, with 11 bases between them. This CDR3 is CASSLGWGSEAFF. CDR3 DNA sequence: TGTGCCAGCAGTTTAGGTTGGGGCAGTGAAGCTTTCTTT.

This chain links TRBV21-1 with TRBJ2-4; the table's D call TRBD2 went unverified against the DNA. TRBV21-1 is labeled a pseudogene. The CDR3 totals 13 residues. As DNA, the CDR3 is TGTGCCAGCATTGAAGACTACGGTGTGATTCAGTACTTC. It is translated as CASIEDYGVIQYF.

CDR3 sequence (DNA): TGTGCCAGCAGCTTATCGCGTCCAACAGGTAACACTGAAGCTTTCTTT. The encoded protein is CASSLSRPTGNTEAFF. V gene TRBV7-9 combines with J gene TRBJ1-1, with D possibly TRBD1 on 5 matching bases. The CDR3 is 16 amino acids. The V end lost 2 bases, the J end lost 2 bases, and 15 bases lay between the germline ends. Germline CDR1 reads SEHNR; CDR2 reads FQNEAQ (reference sequence).